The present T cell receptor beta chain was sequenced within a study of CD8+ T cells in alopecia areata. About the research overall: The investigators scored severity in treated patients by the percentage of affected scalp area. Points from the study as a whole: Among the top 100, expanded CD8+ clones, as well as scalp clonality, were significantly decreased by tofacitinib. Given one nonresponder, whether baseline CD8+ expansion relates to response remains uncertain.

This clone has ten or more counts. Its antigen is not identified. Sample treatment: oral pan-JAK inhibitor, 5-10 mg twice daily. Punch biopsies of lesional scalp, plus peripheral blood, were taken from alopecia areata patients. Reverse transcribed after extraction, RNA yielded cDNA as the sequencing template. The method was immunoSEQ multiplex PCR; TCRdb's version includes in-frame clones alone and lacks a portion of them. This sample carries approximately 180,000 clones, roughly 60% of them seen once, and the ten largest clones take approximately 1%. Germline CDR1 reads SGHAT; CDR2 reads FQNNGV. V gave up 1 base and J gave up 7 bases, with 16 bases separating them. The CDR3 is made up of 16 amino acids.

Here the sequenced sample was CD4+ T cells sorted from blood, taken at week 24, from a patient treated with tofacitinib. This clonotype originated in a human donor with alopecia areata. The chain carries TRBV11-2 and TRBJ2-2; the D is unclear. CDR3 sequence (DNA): TGTGCCAGCAGCTTAGGTCAACTGCTAGGAATCGGGGAGCTGTTTTTT. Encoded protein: CASSLGQLLGIGELFF. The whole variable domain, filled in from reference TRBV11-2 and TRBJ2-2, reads EAGVAQSPRYKIIEKRQSVAFWCNPISGHATLYWYQQILGQGPKLLIQFQNNGVVDDSQLPKDRFSAERLKGVDSTLKIQPAKLEDSAVYLCASSLGQLLGIGELFFGEGSRLTVL.